The 22 T cell receptor beta chains below were found in one sample sequenced in a study of graft-versus-host responses after intestinal transplantation. Antigens for these TCRs are unknown. Measured with immunoSEQ multiplex PCR; TCRdb has only the in-frame clones, and not every one. The data contain 95,000 to 130,000 clones, approximately 90% of them singletons. Sequenced here: unstimulated CD4+ T cells sorted from spleen or lymph node cells, sampled before intestinal transplant. These receptors were obtained from a human donor who received an intestinal transplant.

The gene calls are TRBV7-7 and TRBJ2-1; 11 bases are shared with TRBD2. Trimming removed 5 bases from V and 4 bases from J; junction bases left unmatched: 7. Per germline, CDR1 SSHAT and CDR2 FNYEAQ (reference sequence). The CDR3 has 16 residues. The chain's CDR3 is CASSQRLAGPYNEQFF. CDR3 sequence (DNA): TGTGCCAGCAGCCAACGACTAGCGGGACCATACAATGAGCAGTTCTTC.

This chain joins TRBV12-5 and TRBJ2-2; D is ambiguous. V gave up 2 bases and J gave up 7 bases, with 14 bases separating them. The CDR3 length is 15 residues. The V gene's germline CDR1 is LGHNT and CDR2 FRNRAP. CDR3 nucleotide sequence: TGTGCTAGTGGTTTGACTCCAATAGGAGTCGGGGAGCTGTTTTTT. As protein: CASGLTPIGVGELFF.

The CDR3 DNA reads as TGTGCCAGCAGCTTACTAAATACAGGGTTGGATGGCTACACCTTC. Translating gives CASSLLNTGLDGYTF. V usage is TRBV7-9 and J usage is TRBJ1-2, with D possibly being TRBD1 (6 bases). The CDR3 extends over 15 amino acids. Trimming pared 2 bases from V and 6 bases from J, leaving 16 bases between. Germline CDR1 reads SEHNR; CDR2 reads FQNEAQ (reference sequence).

The rearrangement links TRBV7-9 to TRBJ2-5; D may be TRBD1 (5 bases). The V gene's germline CDR1 is SEHNR and CDR2 FQNEAQ (reference sequence). CDR3 length equals 14 residues. Trimming left V 5 bases short and J 4 bases short, with 14 bases between. This chain's CDR3 is CASSKPPGLETQYF. The CDR3 bases are TGTGCCAGCAGCAAACCCCCAGGGCTAGAGACCCAGTACTTC.

The chain has TRBV6-1 and TRBJ1-5; tentative D call: TRBD1 (6 bases). The germline CDR1 and CDR2 sequences are MNHNS and SASEGT. The CDR3 contains 14 residues. The V end lost 5 bases, the J end lost 2 bases, and 10 bases lay between the germline ends. The CDR3 protein is CASSYSGGNQPQHF. The CDR3 DNA reads TGTGCCAGCAGTTATTCAGGGGGCAATCAGCCCCAGCATTTT.

The V and J genes are TRBV18 and TRBJ1-2; D perhaps matches TRBD1 (6 bases). Germline values: CDR1 KGHSH, CDR2 LQKENI. The CDR3 is 14 residues long. Trimming took 3 bases from V and 3 from J, leaving 11 bases between them. Here the CDR3 reads CASSPVSGDYGYTF. CDR3 sequence (DNA): TGTGCCAGCTCACCTGTCTCAGGGGACTATGGCTACACCTTC.

The chain is built from TRBV11-2 and TRBJ2-3; TRBD2 agrees at 13 bases. Unmatched junction bases numbered 10, after V lost 5 bases and J lost 5 bases. The CDR3 consists of 17 residues. Per germline, CDR1 SGHAT and CDR2 FQNNGV. CDR3 in amino acids: CASSVGTSGNSRDTQYF. DNA for the CDR3: TGTGCCAGCAGCGTCGGGACTAGCGGGAATTCAAGAGATACGCAGTATTTT. Combining the CDR3 with reference TRBV11-2 and TRBJ2-3 gives the whole variable domain EAGVAQSPRYKIIEKRQSVAFWCNPISGHATLYWYQQILGQGPKLLIQFQNNGVVDDSQLPKDRFSAERLKGVDSTLKIQPAKLEDSAVYLCASSVGTSGNSRDTQYFGPGTRLTVL.

This chain links TRBV2 with TRBJ2-7; 7 nucleotides line up with TRBD1. Germline assignment: CDR1 SNHLY and CDR2 FYNNEI. J lost 2 bases, V lost 4 bases, and 5 bases had no gene match. The CDR3 runs to 14 residues. The CDR3 DNA reads TGTGCCAGCAGTGGGTTCGGGACAGCCTACGAGCAGTACTTC. It specifies CASSGFGTAYEQYF.

The chain combines TRBV7-4 with TRBJ2-1; 9 nucleotides agree with TRBD2. The CDR3 runs 16 residues. Germline V CDR1 and CDR2: SGHVT, SQSDAQ. J lost 4 bases, V lost 0 bases, and 4 bases had no gene match. The CDR3 spells CASSLARTSEYNEQFF. Here the CDR3 DNA reads TGTGCCAGCAGCTTAGCGAGGACTAGCGAGTACAATGAGCAGTTCTTC.

This chain connects TRBV15 to TRBJ1-4; 12 positions match TRBD1. Germline V gene data show CDR1 as LNHNV and CDR2 as YYDKDF (reference sequence). CDR3 length equals 15 residues. After removal of 5 bases from V and 8 bases from J, the junction contained 6 bases not matched to a gene. The CDR3 DNA reads as TGTGCCACCAGCGGGGGGACAGGGGGCGGAGAAAAACTGTTTTTT. As protein: CATSGGTGGGEKLFF.

The CDR3 protein is CASSVEASGGEQFF. The CDR3 DNA is TGTGCCAGCAGCGTAGAGGCTAGCGGGGGTGAGCAGTTCTTC. The chain links TRBV9 to TRBJ2-1; the match to TRBD2 covers 10 bases. V lost 0 bases, J lost 9 bases, and 3 bases stayed unmatched. The CDR3 spans 14 residues. Germline V CDR1 and CDR2: SGDLS, YYNGEE.

The chain has TRBV30 and TRBJ2-1; D gene ambiguous. The CDR3 is 14 residues long. The germline V and J ends were trimmed by 0 bases and 8 bases, with 14 bases remaining between them. Germline CDR1 GTSNPN, CDR2 SVGIG (reference sequence). CDR3 region: CAWSVNRVVDEQFF. CDR3 in DNA: TGTGCCTGGAGTGTAAACCGGGTTGTGGATGAGCAGTTCTTC. Filled out from reference TRBV30 and TRBJ2-1, the complete variable domain reads SQTIHQWPATLVQPVGSPLSLECTVEGTSNPNLYWYRQAAGRGLQLLFYSVGIGQISSEVPQNLSASRPQDRQFILSSKKLLLSDSGFYLCAWSVNRVVDEQFFGPGTRLTVL.

The chain links TRBV5-1 to TRBJ1-3; a weak D match, TRBD1 (5 bases). Trimming pared 4 bases from V and 1 base from J, leaving 12 bases between. The CDR3 is made up of 15 amino acids. CDR1 and CDR2 (germline): SGHRS, YFSETQ. CDR3 sequence: CASSLTAGSGNTIYF. The CDR3 nucleotides read TGCGCCAGCAGCCTCACCGCAGGGTCTGGAAACACCATATATTTT.

V is TRBV11-2 and J is TRBJ2-7, with TRBD1 as a possible D gene (6 bases). With 4 bases removed from V and 3 bases from J, the gap between germline ends came to 13 bases. The length of the CDR3 is 14 residues. Germline V gene sequence: CDR1 SGHAT, CDR2 FQNNGV. The DNA for the CDR3 is TGTGCCAGCAGCTCCGCGCAGGGGCGCTACGAGCAGTACTTC. Residues: CASSSAQGRYEQYF.

This clone came up once. J is TRBJ2-6 and V is TRBV5-4, with 12 bases aligning to TRBD2. Germline V gives CDR1 SGHNT, CDR2 YYREEE (reference sequence). The CDR3 consists of 19 residues. The V gene end was trimmed by 0 bases and the J gene end by 4 bases; junction bases not matched to a gene: 8. In nucleotides, the CDR3 is TGTGCCAGCAGCTTGGCGCCTAGCGGGGGGGCTAGAGGGGCCAACGTCCTGACTTTC. Encoded protein: CASSLAPSGGARGANVLTF.

The rearrangement links TRBV10-1 to TRBJ2-2, with 7 bases aligning to TRBD2. V shed 4 bases and J 7 bases; nucleotides not matched to a gene: 9. The CDR3 has 15 residues. From germline, CDR1 is WNHNN and CDR2 SYGVQD (reference sequence). The CDR3 here is CASSVGGRGGGELFF. CDR3 nucleotides: TGCGCCAGCAGTGTAGGAGGACGCGGGGGCGGGGAGCTGTTTTTT.

The chain employs TRBV15 and TRBJ2-1, with 9 nucleotides matching TRBD2. The CDR3 has 13 amino acids. Unmatched junction bases numbered 8, after V lost 2 bases and J lost 15 bases. Germline values: CDR1 LNHNV, CDR2 YYDKDF (reference sequence). The CDR3 nucleotides are TGTGCCACCAGCAGACCTAGCGGGATTGAATGGTTCTTC. Protein: CATSRPSGIEWFF.

The chain employs TRBV4-1 and TRBJ1-3, with D possibly TRBD1 on 6 matching bases. V was trimmed by 4 bases and J by 1 base, leaving 11 bases between them. Germline V gives CDR1 MGHRA, CDR2 YSYEKL. The CDR3 covers 15 residues. In DNA, the CDR3 is TGCGCCAGCAGCCTTGACAGGAGATCTGGAAACACCATATATTTT. As protein: CASSLDRRSGNTIYF.

The chain couples TRBV18 to TRBJ2-5; TRBD2 matches at 9 bases. The CDR3 sequence is 16 residues long. J gave up 3 bases and V 0 bases, and 5 bases lay outside the gene matches. The germline V gene encodes CDR1 KGHSH and CDR2 LQKENI. CDR3 sequence (DNA): TGTGCCAGCTCACCACCTATTCCTAGCGGGGAAGAGACCCAGTACTTC. Its protein product is CASSPPIPSGEETQYF.

The V and J genes are TRBV9 and TRBJ2-1; D ambiguous. This CDR3 has 13 amino acids. The ends were cut back, 4 bases at V and 5 bases at J, with 10 bases in the middle. Germline V gives CDR1 SGDLS, CDR2 YYNGEE. The chain's CDR3 is CASSLLPHNEQFF. The DNA of the CDR3 is TGTGCCAGCAGCCTTCTACCCCACAATGAGCAGTTCTTC. The full variable domain, rest sourced from reference TRBV9 and TRBJ2-1, is DSGVTQTPKHLITATGQRVTLRCSPRSGDLSVYWYQQSLDQGLQFLIQYYNGEERAKGNILERFSAQQFPDLHSELNLSSLELGDSALYFCASSLLPHNEQFFGPGTRLTVL.

This chain uses TRBV5-6 with TRBJ2-5, with D possibly TRBD1 on 6 matching bases. The CDR3 sequence is 13 residues long. Germline lookup yields CDR1 SGHDT and CDR2 YYEEEE. The V end lost 3 bases, the J end lost 4 bases, and 10 bases lay between the germline ends. The CDR3 region has the DNA TGTGCCAGCAGCTCGGAAGGGGGAGAGACCCAGTACTTC. This codes for CASSSEGGETQYF.

The rearrangement links TRBV30 to TRBJ1-2, with 12 bases fitting TRBD1. With V trimmed by 5 bases and J by 8 bases, 6 bases remained unmatched. The germline V gene encodes CDR1 GTSNPN and CDR2 SVGIG (reference sequence). The CDR3 length is 13 residues. The CDR3 here is CAWGTGGVSGYTF. CDR3 sequence (DNA): TGTGCCTGGGGGACAGGGGGCGTATCAGGCTACACCTTC. Full variable domain (remainder filled in from reference TRBV30 and TRBJ1-2): SQTIHQWPATLVQPVGSPLSLECTVEGTSNPNLYWYRQAAGRGLQLLFYSVGIGQISSEVPQNLSASRPQDRQFILSSKKLLLSDSGFYLCAWGTGGVSGYTFGSGTRLTVV.